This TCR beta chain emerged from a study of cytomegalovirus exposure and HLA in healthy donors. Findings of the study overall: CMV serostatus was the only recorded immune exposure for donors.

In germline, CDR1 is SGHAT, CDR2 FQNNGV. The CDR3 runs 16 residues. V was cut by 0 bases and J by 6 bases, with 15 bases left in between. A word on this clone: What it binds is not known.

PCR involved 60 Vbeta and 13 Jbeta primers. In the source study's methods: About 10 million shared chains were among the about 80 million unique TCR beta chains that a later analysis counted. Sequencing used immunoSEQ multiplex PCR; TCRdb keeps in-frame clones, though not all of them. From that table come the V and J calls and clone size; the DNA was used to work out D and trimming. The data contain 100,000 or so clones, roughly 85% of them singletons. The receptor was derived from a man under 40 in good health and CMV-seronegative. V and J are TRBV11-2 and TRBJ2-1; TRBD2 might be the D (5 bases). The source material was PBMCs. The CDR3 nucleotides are TGTGCCAGCAGCTTAGATGACCACGAGGGCCCCAATGAGCAGTTCTTC. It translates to CASSLDDHEGPNEQFF.